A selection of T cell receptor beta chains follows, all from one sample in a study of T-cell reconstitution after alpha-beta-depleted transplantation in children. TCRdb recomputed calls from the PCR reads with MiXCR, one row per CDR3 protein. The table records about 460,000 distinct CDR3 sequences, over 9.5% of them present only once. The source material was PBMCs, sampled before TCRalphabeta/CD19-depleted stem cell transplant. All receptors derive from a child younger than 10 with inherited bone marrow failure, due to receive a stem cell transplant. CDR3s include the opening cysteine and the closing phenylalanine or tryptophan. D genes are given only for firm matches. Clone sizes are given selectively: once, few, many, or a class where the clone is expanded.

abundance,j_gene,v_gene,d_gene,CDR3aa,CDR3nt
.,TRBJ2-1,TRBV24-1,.,CATSDVRGGGGEQFF,TGTGCCACCAGTGATGTCCGAGGGGGGGGAGGCGAGCAGTTCTTC
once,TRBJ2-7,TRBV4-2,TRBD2,CASSQDLTSGTYEQYF,TGTGCCAGCAGCCAAGACCTGACTAGCGGGACCTACGAGCAGTACTTC
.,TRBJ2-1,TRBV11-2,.,CASTAGANEQFF,TGTGCCAGCACCGCGGGCGCCAATGAGCAGTTCTTC
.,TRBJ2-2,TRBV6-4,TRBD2,CTSCPGLAGGPGTGELFF,TGTACCAGCTGTCCCGGACTAGCGGGAGGGCCGGGCACCGGGGAGCTGTTTTTT
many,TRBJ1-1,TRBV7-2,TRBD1,CASSPGGLAFF,TGTGCCAGCAGTCCAGGGGGCTTAGCTTTCTTT
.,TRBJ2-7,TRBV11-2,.,CASSLASVGEQYF,TGTGCCAGCAGCTTAGCGTCCGTTGGCGAGCAGTACTTC
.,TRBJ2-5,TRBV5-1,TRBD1,CASSLGQTWQETQYF,TGCGCCAGCAGCCTGGGACAGACCTGGCAAGAGACCCAGTACTTC
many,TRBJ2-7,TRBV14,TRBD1,CASYWLDRTYEQYF,TGTGCCAGCTATTGGCTGGACAGGACCTACGAGCAGTACTTC
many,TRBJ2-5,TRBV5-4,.,CASSQKGGTQYF,TGTGCCAGCAGCCAGAAGGGGGGGACCCAGTACTTC
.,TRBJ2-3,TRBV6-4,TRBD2,CASCTGLAGALPSTDTQYF,TGTGCCAGCTGCACGGGACTAGCGGGAGCCCTTCCTTCCACAGATACGCAGTATTTT
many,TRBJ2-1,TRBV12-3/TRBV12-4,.,CASSFRKSSYNEQFF,TGTGCCAGCAGTTTTCGGAAAAGCTCCTACAATGAGCAGTTCTTC
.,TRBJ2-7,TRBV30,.,CAWSVWPYEQYF,TGTGCCTGGAGTGTCTGGCCCTACGAGCAGTACTTC
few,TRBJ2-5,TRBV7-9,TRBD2,CASSLGLAGLSETQYF,TGTGCCAGCAGCTTGGGGCTAGCGGGATTATCAGAGACCCAGTACTTC
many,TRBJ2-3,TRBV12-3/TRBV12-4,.,CASSLWLGAGTDTQYF,TGTGCCAGCAGTTTATGGCTAGGTGCGGGCACAGATACGCAGTATTTT
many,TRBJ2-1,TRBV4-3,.,CASSQDGAPQFF,TGCGCCAGCAGCCAAGATGGAGCGCCGCAGTTCTTC
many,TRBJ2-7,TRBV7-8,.,CASSLDRTGNEQYF,TGTGCCAGCAGCTTAGACCGAACAGGGAACGAGCAGTACTTC
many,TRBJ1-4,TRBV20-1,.,CSARDGGGNEKLFF,TGCAGTGCTAGAGACGGGGGAGGGAATGAAAAACTGTTTTTT
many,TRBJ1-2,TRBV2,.,CATGGGGDYGYTF,TGTGCCACCGGAGGAGGAGGGGACTATGGCTACACCTTC
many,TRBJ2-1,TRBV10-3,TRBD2,CAISLAGVFHEQFF,TGTGCCATCAGCCTAGCGGGAGTTTTCCATGAGCAGTTCTTC
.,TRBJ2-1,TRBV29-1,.,CSVEFRGDNEQFF,TGCAGCGTTGAATTCCGTGGGGACAATGAGCAGTTCTTC
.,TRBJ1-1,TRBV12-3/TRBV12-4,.,CASTVQGSGTDAFF,TGTGCCAGCACCGTCCAGGGCTCAGGCACTGACGCTTTCTTT
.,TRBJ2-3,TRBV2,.,CASTAESTDTQYF,TGTGCCAGCACGGCGGAGAGCACAGATACGCAGTATTTT
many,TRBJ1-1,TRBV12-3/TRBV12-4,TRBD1,CASSNPLDRGANTEAFF,TGTGCCAGCAGTAACCCCCTAGACAGGGGGGCGAACACTGAAGCTTTCTTT
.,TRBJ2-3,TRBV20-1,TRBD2,CSARFRIAGGLTDTQYF,TGCAGTGCTAGGTTCCGTATAGCGGGAGGCCTCACAGATACGCAGTATTTT
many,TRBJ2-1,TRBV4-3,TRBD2,CASEFGEGQGEQFF,TGCGCCAGCGAGTTTGGGGAGGGCCAAGGTGAGCAGTTCTTC
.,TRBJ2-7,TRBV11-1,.,CASSPPGSEQYF,TGTGCCAGCAGCCCACCAGGGAGCGAGCAGTACTTC
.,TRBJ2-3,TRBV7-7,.,CASRLSGLSTDTQYF,TGTGCCAGCAGGTTATCCGGGTTAAGCACAGATACGCAGTATTTT
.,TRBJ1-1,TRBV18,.,CASSTAGQLNTEAFF,TGTGCCAGCTCAACCGCCGGGCAACTGAACACTGAAGCCTTCTTT
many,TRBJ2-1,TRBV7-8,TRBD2,CASSLVGLAAYNEQFF,TGTGCCAGCAGCTTAGTTGGACTAGCGGCCTACAATGAGCAGTTCTTC
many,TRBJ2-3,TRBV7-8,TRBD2,CASSLKVAERETGTQYF,TGTGCCAGCAGCTTAAAAGTTGCGGAGCGGGAGACGGGCACGCAGTATTTT
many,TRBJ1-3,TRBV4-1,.,CASSGGSRSGNTIYF,TGCGCCAGCAGCGGAGGATCCCGCTCTGGAAACACCATATATTTT
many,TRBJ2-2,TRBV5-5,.,CASSQYLDGTGELFF,TGTGCCAGCAGCCAATACTTGGACGGCACCGGGGAGCTGTTTTTT
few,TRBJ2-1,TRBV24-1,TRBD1,CATGLNRGQFF,TGTGCCACCGGCCTCAACAGGGGGCAGTTCTTC
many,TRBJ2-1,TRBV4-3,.,CASSQDFQAEVDNEQFF,TGCGCCAGCAGCCAAGATTTTCAAGCGGAGGTAGACAATGAGCAGTTCTTC
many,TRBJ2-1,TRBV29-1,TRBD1,CSWTGEFYNEQFF,TGCAGCTGGACAGGAGAGTTTTACAATGAGCAGTTCTTC
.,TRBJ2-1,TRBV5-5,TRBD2,CASSPGMTSGKNEQFF,TGTGCCAGCAGCCCCGGAATGACTAGCGGGAAGAATGAGCAGTTCTTC
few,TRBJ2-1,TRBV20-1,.,CSVQTTRRPYNEQFF,TGCAGTGTTCAGACGACTAGGCGTCCCTACAATGAGCAGTTCTTC
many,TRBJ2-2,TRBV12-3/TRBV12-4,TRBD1,CASSLLRDRVGELFF,TGTGCCAGCAGTTTACTTCGGGACAGGGTCGGGGAGCTGTTTTTT
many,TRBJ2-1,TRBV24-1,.,CATSPTTRSSYNEQFF,TGTGCCACCAGTCCCACAACCCGAAGCTCCTACAATGAGCAGTTCTTC
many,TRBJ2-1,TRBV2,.,CASSAGHNLNEQFF,TGTGCCAGCAGTGCGGGACACAATCTCAATGAGCAGTTCTTC
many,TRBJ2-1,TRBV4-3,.,CASSQDGGQVLPYNEQFF,TGCGCCAGCAGCCAAGATGGGGGACAAGTCCTACCTTACAATGAGCAGTTCTTC
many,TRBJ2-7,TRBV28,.,CASSSRDEQYF,TGTGCCAGCAGTTCCAGGGACGAGCAGTACTTC
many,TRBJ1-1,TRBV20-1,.,CSARAAGNTEAFF,TGCAGTGCTAGAGCGGCGGGGAACACTGAAGCTTTCTTT
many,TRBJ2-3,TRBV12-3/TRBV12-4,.,CASSPSPTDTQYF,TGTGCCAGCAGTCCGAGTCCCACAGATACGCAGTATTTT
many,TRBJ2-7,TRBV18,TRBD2,CASSRLQAGVSSYEQYF,TGTGCCAGCTCACGCCTACAAGCGGGAGTCAGCTCCTACGAGCAGTACTTC